The rows below give T cell receptor beta chains drawn from one sample of a study of regulatory T cells in long-lasting Graves disease. TCRdb used MiXCR to reprocess the multiplex PCR reads, holding one entry per CDR3 protein. This sample has about 400,000 distinct CDR3 sequences, with about a fifth found just once. Sequencing used peripheral blood mononuclear cells (PBMCs), obtained when the disease was refractory, from a patient treated with antithyroid drugs. The receptors were gathered from a female donor with Graves disease. Each CDR3 is given without its conserved first and last residue. A D gene is named only where the DNA matches it firmly.

V: TRBV6-1; J: TRBJ1-2; D: TRBD1; CDR3: ASSLDRGGYT
V: TRBV28; J: TRBJ2-1; D: .; CDR3: ASSFGDEQF
V: TRBV28; J: TRBJ1-4; D: TRBD1; CDR3: ASSILGTGLEKLF
V: TRBV7-2; J: TRBJ2-2; D: TRBD2; CDR3: ASSLAGSNTGELF
V: TRBV19; J: TRBJ2-2; D: .; CDR3: ASSIGAELF
V: TRBV6-1; J: TRBJ1-2; D: TRBD1; CDR3: ASSDWDSYGYT
V: TRBV10-1; J: TRBJ2-5; D: .; CDR3: ASSYIRGQETQY
V: TRBV2; J: TRBJ2-7; D: TRBD1; CDR3: ASNRDRGYEQY
V: TRBV12-3/TRBV12-4; J: TRBJ2-1; D: .; CDR3: ASSPGSSSYNEQF
V: TRBV15; J: TRBJ1-3; D: .; CDR3: ATSREASGVGNTIY
V: TRBV7-9; J: TRBJ2-7; D: TRBD2; CDR3: ASSLGGGSSYEQY
V: TRBV11-3; J: TRBJ2-5; D: .; CDR3: ASSPEGGETQY
V: TRBV7-2; J: TRBJ2-7; D: TRBD2; CDR3: ASSQGLVPSYEQY
V: TRBV28; J: TRBJ1-1; D: TRBD1; CDR3: ASSDDRGSSF
V: TRBV7-2; J: TRBJ2-7; D: TRBD2; CDR3: ASSFSAGGLGEQY
V: TRBV6-1; J: TRBJ2-5; D: .; CDR3: ASSTDKRTQY
V: TRBV12-3/TRBV12-4; J: TRBJ2-1; D: TRBD1; CDR3: ASSAGTGGYEQF
V: TRBV14; J: TRBJ1-1; D: .; CDR3: ASSQDLGQFAEAF